Given below is one T cell receptor beta chain in context. This clonotype has more than one count but fewer than ten. This receptor's antigen is unknown. Base qualities were left out, and no much larger clone turns up one base away. This specimen belongs to a study of T-cell reconstitution after alpha-beta-depleted transplantation in children (dated by TCRdb to about 2016). About the study as a whole: Using TCR repertoire profiling, the study quantitatively followed how T-cell immune reconstitution unfolded in children after TCRalphabeta/CD19-depleted allogeneic hematopoietic cell transplantation.

Library creation used PCR. TCRdb records Illumina HiSeq 2500 as the sequencer. TCR library preparation used molecular barcoding, with unique molecular identifiers applied to normalize quantification of the TCRbeta repertoire. Through fastp at Q25 and MiXCR, TCRdb rebuilt clones from the public reads, retaining in-frame beta chains. Entries are consolidated by CDR3 protein sequence, retaining the most common genes and DNA. This sample has roughly 500,000 distinct CDR3 sequences in its table, and approximately 12% of those were observed once. The ten largest clones represent more than 5.5% of the sample. The material was PBMCs from the stem cell graft donor, obtained from the stem cell graft. The TCR originated in a human donor who donated a stem cell graft to a child with combined immunodeficiency.

The CDR3 loop reads CASSLGPGGWTGELFF. The DNA sequence follows: TGTGCCAGCAGCTTGGGGCCGGGAGGATGGACCGGGGAGCTGTTTTTT. The chain employs TRBV5-4 and TRBJ2-2, and 7 bases in between align with TRBD2. CDR1 and CDR2 are drawn from the germline V gene (reference sequence): SGHNT, YYREEE. V has 0 bases trimmed and J has 5 bases trimmed; junction bases matching no gene number 7. The CDR3 spans 16 residues, from the cysteine through the phenylalanine. Only the CDR3 part of the read is kept: 48 bases, read in frame from the first base.